This T cell receptor (beta chain) was obtained from a study of blood T cell repertoires in COVID-19. Participant reports of clinical history set cohort assignment. CDR1 and CDR2 from the germline V gene are LNHDA and SQIVND (reference sequence). V shed 7 bases and J 4 bases; nucleotides not matched to a gene: 7. This CDR3 has 14 amino acids. In the original analysis: Amplification of reference gene primers was used by the study to estimate nucleated cell counts. TCRdb keeps only in-frame clones here, not all; method: immunoSEQ multiplex PCR. D and trimming come from the DNA, and the V and J calls and clone size come from that table. The data contain fewer than 400,000 clones, around nine tenths of them singletons.

The genes are TRBV19 and TRBJ2-5; 9 nucleotides line up with TRBD1. Sequenced: PBMCs or T cells enriched from blood (not recorded which). The TCR was taken from a woman in her forties or fifties who had recovered from COVID-19. In DNA, the CDR3 is TGTGCCAGTACCCCAGGGACAGGGTTAGAGACCCAGTACTTC. Translation gives CASTPGTGLETQYF.